The rows below give T cell receptor beta chains drawn from one sample of a study of PD-1 blockade in classical Hodgkin lymphoma. Data came from immunoSEQ multiplex PCR; TCRdb stores just in-frame clones and leaves some out. Of about 12,000 clones detected, around four fifths appear once; the ten largest clones hold roughly 25%. Sequencing used CD8+ T cells from blood, obtained at baseline. The receptors originated from a human donor with classical Hodgkin lymphoma. Both conserved end residues are part of each CDR3. Each record gives: J gene, D gene, V gene, clone size, CDR3 protein, CDR3 DNA. A D gene is named only where the DNA matches it firmly. Clone size is not always given. Where it is, it says once, few, many or a class for expanded clones.

j_gene: TRBJ2-7; d_gene: TRBD1; v_gene: TRBV4-3; abundance: once; CDR3aa: CASSRGSGQGEQYF; CDR3nt: TGCGCCAGCAGCCGAGGCTCGGGACAGGGTGAGCAGTACTTC
j_gene: TRBJ2-3; d_gene: .; v_gene: TRBV7-9; abundance: .; CDR3aa: CASSFTADTQYF; CDR3nt: TGTGCCAGCAGCTTTACGGCTGATACGCAGTATTTT
j_gene: TRBJ2-1; d_gene: .; v_gene: TRBV6-5; abundance: .; CDR3aa: CASSSSAHNEQFF; CDR3nt: TGTGCCAGCAGTAGCTCCGCCCACAATGAGCAGTTCTTC
j_gene: TRBJ1-1; d_gene: .; v_gene: TRBV9; abundance: few; CDR3aa: CASSPQQGMNTEAFF; CDR3nt: TGTGCCAGCAGCCCGCAACAAGGTATGAACACTGAAGCTTTCTTT
j_gene: TRBJ2-7; d_gene: .; v_gene: TRBV7-3; abundance: .; CDR3aa: CASSSGLFYEQYF; CDR3nt: TGTGCCAGCAGTTCGGGACTGTTCTACGAGCAGTACTTC
j_gene: TRBJ2-1; d_gene: .; v_gene: TRBV6-5; abundance: .; CDR3aa: CASSSGYNEQFF; CDR3nt: TGTGCCAGCAGTTCGGGATACAATGAGCAGTTCTTC
j_gene: TRBJ2-5; d_gene: TRBD2; v_gene: TRBV4-3; abundance: .; CDR3aa: CASSQAPGGAGETQYF; CDR3nt: TGCGCCAGCAGCCAAGCTCCCGGGGGGGCAGGAGAGACCCAGTACTTC
j_gene: TRBJ2-7; d_gene: TRBD2; v_gene: TRBV2; abundance: .; CDR3aa: CATLSAGGIYEQYF; CDR3nt: TGTGCCACCCTATCGGCGGGGGGGATCTACGAGCAGTACTTC
j_gene: TRBJ2-5; d_gene: TRBD2; v_gene: TRBV2; abundance: .; CDR3aa: CALTPLAGGRETQYF; CDR3nt: TGTGCCCTCACTCCCTTGGCGGGGGGGCGGGAGACCCAGTACTTC
j_gene: TRBJ2-7; d_gene: TRBD1; v_gene: TRBV5-6; abundance: .; CDR3aa: CASTDGQVHEQYF; CDR3nt: TGTGCCAGCACCGATGGACAGGTCCACGAGCAGTACTTC
j_gene: TRBJ2-7; d_gene: TRBD1; v_gene: TRBV27; abundance: .; CDR3aa: CASSSGTGPPEQYF; CDR3nt: TGTGCCAGCAGTTCCGGGACAGGACCCCCGGAGCAGTACTTC
j_gene: TRBJ1-2; d_gene: .; v_gene: TRBV4-3; abundance: few; CDR3aa: CASSPRTGYNYGYTF; CDR3nt: TGCGCCAGCAGCCCACGGACTGGATATAACTATGGCTACACCTTC
j_gene: TRBJ2-7; d_gene: TRBD1; v_gene: TRBV25-1; abundance: .; CDR3aa: CASSDDRGNPYEQYF; CDR3nt: TGTGCCAGCAGTGACGACAGGGGGAATCCCTACGAGCAGTACTTC
j_gene: TRBJ2-5; d_gene: .; v_gene: TRBV4-2; abundance: .; CDR3aa: CASSLPLAAETQYF; CDR3nt: TGTGCCAGCAGCCTGCCCCTAGCTGCAGAGACCCAGTACTTC
j_gene: TRBJ2-1; d_gene: TRBD2; v_gene: TRBV5-6; abundance: .; CDR3aa: CASSLVAGPYNEQFF; CDR3nt: TGTGCCAGCAGCTTGGTAGCGGGGCCCTACAATGAGCAGTTCTTC
j_gene: TRBJ2-3; d_gene: TRBD2; v_gene: TRBV27; abundance: .; CDR3aa: CASSWGTSADTQYF; CDR3nt: TGTGCCAGCAGTTGGGGGACTAGTGCAGATACGCAGTATTTT
j_gene: TRBJ2-7; d_gene: .; v_gene: TRBV18; abundance: .; CDR3aa: CASSPRTQTYEQYF; CDR3nt: TGTGCCAGCTCACCAAGGACACAAACCTACGAGCAGTACTTC
j_gene: TRBJ1-1; d_gene: .; v_gene: TRBV19; abundance: .; CDR3aa: CASSIWASGREAFF; CDR3nt: TGTGCCAGTAGTATCTGGGCGTCGGGACGAGAAGCTTTCTTT
j_gene: TRBJ2-7; d_gene: .; v_gene: TRBV19; abundance: .; CDR3aa: CASSHTGEAYEQYF; CDR3nt: TGTGCCAGTAGTCATACAGGGGAGGCCTACGAGCAGTACTTC
j_gene: TRBJ2-3; d_gene: TRBD2; v_gene: TRBV5-4; abundance: .; CDR3aa: CASSLDPGGGTTDTQYF; CDR3nt: TGTGCCAGCAGCTTGGATCCTGGCGGGGGGACCACAGATACGCAGTATTTT
j_gene: TRBJ2-1; d_gene: .; v_gene: TRBV7-6; abundance: .; CDR3aa: CASSLGDHNEQFF; CDR3nt: TGTGCCAGCAGTTTGGGGGACCACAATGAGCAGTTCTTC
j_gene: TRBJ1-4; d_gene: .; v_gene: TRBV5-5; abundance: once; CDR3aa: CASSPDQGVRKLFF; CDR3nt: TGTGCCAGCAGCCCGGACCAGGGAGTCCGAAAACTGTTTTTT
j_gene: TRBJ1-3; d_gene: TRBD1; v_gene: TRBV6-6; abundance: .; CDR3aa: CASKSTGASSGNTIYF; CDR3nt: TGTGCCAGCAAGTCGACAGGGGCCAGCTCTGGAAACACCATATATTTT
j_gene: TRBJ1-3; d_gene: .; v_gene: TRBV9; abundance: .; CDR3aa: CASSVAGSSGNTIYF; CDR3nt: TGTGCCAGCAGCGTAGCAGGCAGCTCTGGAAACACCATATATTTT
j_gene: TRBJ1-2; d_gene: .; v_gene: TRBV6-5; abundance: few; CDR3aa: CASSYSGQLGYGYTF; CDR3nt: TGTGCCAGCAGTTACAGTGGTCAGCTTGGCTATGGCTACACCTTC
j_gene: TRBJ2-3; d_gene: TRBD2; v_gene: TRBV11-2; abundance: few; CDR3aa: CASSLELGLDAQYF; CDR3nt: TGTGCCAGCAGCTTAGAGCTAGGACTAGATGCGCAGTATTTT
j_gene: TRBJ2-3; d_gene: TRBD2; v_gene: TRBV6-1; abundance: .; CDR3aa: CASRAGAQYF; CDR3nt: TGTGCCAGCAGAGCGGGGGCGCAGTATTTT
j_gene: TRBJ2-7; d_gene: TRBD1; v_gene: TRBV4-1; abundance: .; CDR3aa: CASSQDSGGASEQYF; CDR3nt: TGCGCCAGCAGCCAAGATTCAGGGGGCGCATCCGAGCAGTACTTC
j_gene: TRBJ2-7; d_gene: .; v_gene: TRBV6-6; abundance: .; CDR3aa: CASSLLGGGEQYF; CDR3nt: TGTGCCAGCAGTTTACTGGGGGGTGGGGAGCAGTACTTC
j_gene: TRBJ1-2; d_gene: .; v_gene: TRBV29-1; abundance: few; CDR3aa: CSVEDPPRQTPKDYGYTF; CDR3nt: TGCAGCGTTGAAGATCCCCCGCGACAGACCCCTAAAGACTATGGCTACACCTTC
j_gene: TRBJ1-4; d_gene: .; v_gene: TRBV7-9; abundance: .; CDR3aa: CASSFRTATNEKLFF; CDR3nt: TGTGCCAGCAGCTTTCGGACCGCAACTAATGAAAAACTGTTTTTT
j_gene: TRBJ1-2; d_gene: TRBD1; v_gene: TRBV4-2; abundance: .; CDR3aa: CASSLNGTAYGYTF; CDR3nt: TGTGCCAGCAGCCTTAACGGGACAGCCTATGGCTACACCTTC
j_gene: TRBJ1-5; d_gene: TRBD1; v_gene: TRBV27; abundance: .; CDR3aa: CASADRGGNQPQHF; CDR3nt: TGTGCCAGCGCGGACAGGGGGGGTAATCAGCCCCAGCATTTT
j_gene: TRBJ2-7; d_gene: .; v_gene: TRBV5-1; abundance: .; CDR3aa: CASSLDGSLYEQYF; CDR3nt: TGCGCCAGCAGCTTGGACGGGAGCCTCTACGAGCAGTACTTC
j_gene: TRBJ1-4; d_gene: TRBD1; v_gene: TRBV2; abundance: .; CDR3aa: CASSQTGQALATNEKLFF; CDR3nt: TGTGCCAGCAGTCAAACCGGACAGGCCCTAGCAACTAATGAAAAACTGTTTTTT
j_gene: TRBJ1-6; d_gene: TRBD1; v_gene: TRBV11-1; abundance: once; CDR3aa: CASSLDRGSYNSPLHF; CDR3nt: TGTGCCAGCAGCCTGGACAGGGGCTCCTATAATTCACCCCTCCACTTT
j_gene: TRBJ1-5; d_gene: .; v_gene: TRBV6-5; abundance: .; CDR3aa: CASSYSGPGNQPQHF; CDR3nt: TGTGCCAGCAGTTACTCCGGACCTGGCAATCAGCCCCAGCATTTT
j_gene: TRBJ2-5; d_gene: .; v_gene: TRBV5-6; abundance: once; CDR3aa: CASSPGGGVETQYF; CDR3nt: TGTGCCAGCAGCCCCGGCGGGGGCGTGGAGACCCAGTACTTC
j_gene: TRBJ1-1; d_gene: .; v_gene: TRBV5-4; abundance: .; CDR3aa: CASSLDSSEAFF; CDR3nt: TGTGCCAGCAGCTTGGACAGCTCTGAAGCTTTCTTT
j_gene: TRBJ1-2; d_gene: TRBD1; v_gene: TRBV5-1; abundance: .; CDR3aa: CASSLLGQGAKGYTF; CDR3nt: TGCGCCAGCAGCTTGCTGGGACAGGGGGCTAAAGGCTACACCTTC
j_gene: TRBJ2-7; d_gene: .; v_gene: TRBV7-9; abundance: .; CDR3aa: CASSPPDTGQYF; CDR3nt: TGTGCCAGCAGCCCCCCCGATACGGGGCAGTACTTC
j_gene: TRBJ2-7; d_gene: .; v_gene: TRBV5-4; abundance: once; CDR3aa: CASSYMTPPGEQYF; CDR3nt: TGTGCCAGCAGCTACATGACCCCTCCGGGCGAGCAGTACTTC
j_gene: TRBJ2-3; d_gene: TRBD2; v_gene: TRBV2; abundance: .; CDR3aa: CASRDLAGVTDTQYF; CDR3nt: TGTGCCAGCAGGGATCTAGCGGGGGTCACAGATACGCAGTATTTT
j_gene: TRBJ2-7; d_gene: TRBD2; v_gene: TRBV5-6; abundance: .; CDR3aa: CASSLRGGSYEQYF; CDR3nt: TGTGCCAGCAGCTTACGGGGGGGCTCCTACGAGCAGTACTTC
j_gene: TRBJ2-7; d_gene: .; v_gene: TRBV5-4; abundance: .; CDR3aa: CASSLARGAYEQYF; CDR3nt: TGTGCCAGCAGCCTTGCGAGGGGGGCCTACGAGCAGTACTTC
j_gene: TRBJ2-5; d_gene: TRBD2; v_gene: TRBV7-7; abundance: once; CDR3aa: CASSLIIAGPQETQYF; CDR3nt: TGTGCCAGCAGCTTGATAATAGCGGGCCCCCAAGAGACCCAGTACTTC
j_gene: TRBJ1-5; d_gene: .; v_gene: TRBV11-2; abundance: .; CDR3aa: CASSPGGADNQPQHF; CDR3nt: TGTGCCAGCAGCCCGGGCGGGGCGGACAATCAGCCCCAGCATTTT
j_gene: TRBJ1-2; d_gene: .; v_gene: TRBV4-1; abundance: .; CDR3aa: CASSQDPDTGIYGYTF; CDR3nt: TGCGCCAGCAGCCAAGATCCGGACACAGGGATCTATGGCTACACCTTC
j_gene: TRBJ2-7; d_gene: .; v_gene: TRBV7-9; abundance: .; CDR3aa: CASSLGGGQSYEQYF; CDR3nt: TGTGCCAGCAGCTTAGGGGGGGGCCAATCCTACGAGCAGTACTTC
j_gene: TRBJ2-3; d_gene: .; v_gene: TRBV7-2; abundance: once; CDR3aa: CASSLGYSSTDTQYF; CDR3nt: TGTGCCAGCAGCTTAGGTTACTCTAGCACAGATACGCAGTATTTT
j_gene: TRBJ2-1; d_gene: TRBD2; v_gene: TRBV27; abundance: .; CDR3aa: CASSPGGPSNEQFF; CDR3nt: TGTGCCAGCAGCCCGGGGGGGCCGTCTAATGAGCAGTTCTTC
j_gene: TRBJ1-5; d_gene: .; v_gene: TRBV6-4; abundance: few; CDR3aa: CASSDVLGCQPQHF; CDR3nt: TGTGCCAGCAGTGACGTACTCGGGTGTCAGCCCCAGCATTTT
j_gene: TRBJ2-1; d_gene: .; v_gene: TRBV19; abundance: .; CDR3aa: CASSIVSGRHSYNEQFF; CDR3nt: TGTGCCAGTAGTATAGTCTCTGGACGCCACTCCTACAATGAGCAGTTCTTC
j_gene: TRBJ2-3; d_gene: TRBD2; v_gene: TRBV27; abundance: once; CDR3aa: CASSFGTSGDTQYF; CDR3nt: TGTGCCAGCAGTTTTGGGACTAGCGGGGATACGCAGTATTTT
j_gene: TRBJ2-3; d_gene: .; v_gene: TRBV15; abundance: .; CDR3aa: CATSKVIGGLQPDTQYF; CDR3nt: TGTGCCACCAGCAAGGTGATAGGGGGGCTTCAGCCAGATACGCAGTATTTT
j_gene: TRBJ2-7; d_gene: TRBD2; v_gene: TRBV27; abundance: .; CDR3aa: CASSFSGGLVEQYF; CDR3nt: TGTGCCAGCAGTTTTAGCGGGGGGTTAGTTGAGCAGTACTTC
j_gene: TRBJ1-1; d_gene: .; v_gene: TRBV6-6; abundance: .; CDR3aa: CASSWGQINTEAFF; CDR3nt: TGTGCCAGCAGCTGGGGACAAATAAACACTGAAGCTTTCTTT
j_gene: TRBJ1-5; d_gene: .; v_gene: TRBV27; abundance: .; CDR3aa: CASSLSTDSNQPQHF; CDR3nt: TGTGCCAGCAGTTTATCGACAGATAGCAATCAGCCCCAGCATTTT
j_gene: TRBJ2-1; d_gene: .; v_gene: TRBV5-5; abundance: .; CDR3aa: CASSLGGHDYNEQFF; CDR3nt: TGTGCCAGCAGCCTGGGGGGGCACGACTACAATGAGCAGTTCTTC